These 25 T cell receptor beta chains were all obtained from the same sample, sequenced in a study of persistence of HIV-infected CD4 T cells. Lysates of CMV-infected fibroblasts at 9 to 10 ug/mL stimulated these cells. Sorted nonresponding memory CD4+ T cells were CD40L-negative, CD69-negative, CD45RO-high. For these receptors, no antigen is known. This was the immunoSEQ version 4 assay in survey mode. TCRdb's table, derived via immunoSEQ multiplex PCR, lists solely in-frame clones and lacks some. The top ten clones hold 4.6% of a sample with tens of thousands of clones, roughly 86% of them seen once. This sample comprised CD4+ T cells sorted from PBMCs after roughly 17-hour stimulation, obtained from a patient who received antiretroviral therapy. The receptors shown here come from an adult man with HIV who was CMV-seropositive.

V is TRBV7-8 and J is TRBJ1-2; no definite D call. Germline values: CDR1 SGHVS, CDR2 FQNEAQ. Trimming shortened V by 4 bases and J by 2 bases, and 8 bases separated the two germline ends. CDR3 size: 13 residues. The CDR3 protein is CASSSPQNYGYTF. CDR3 nucleotides: TGTGCCAGCAGCTCCCCCCAGAACTATGGCTACACCTTC.

This sequence joins TRBV6-5 and TRBJ2-7; the D gene is possibly TRBD1 (6 bases). The V gene lost 7 bases and the J gene lost 6 bases, with 19 bases spanning the gap. Per germline, CDR1 MNHEY and CDR2 SVGAGI. The CDR3 sequence is 14 residues long. Here the CDR3 reads CASTPTGKSGEQYF. CDR3 DNA: TGTGCCAGCACTCCTACAGGGAAGTCAGGCGAGCAGTACTTC.

The V gene is TRBV7-2, the J gene TRBJ1-1; no reliable D call. Germline V gives CDR1 SGHTA, CDR2 FQGNSA. Trimming left V 7 bases short and J 0 bases short, with 18 bases between. This CDR3 has 16 amino acids. The CDR3 spells CASNPFSGLMNTEAFF. The DNA for the CDR3 is TGTGCCAGCAATCCATTTTCAGGACTTATGAACACTGAAGCTTTCTTT.

In this sample, this clone turned up a few times. The chain joins TRBV5-4 to TRBJ2-2; 7 positions match TRBD1. The germline V gene encodes CDR1 SGHNT and CDR2 YYREEE (reference sequence). Germline trimming cut 4 bases from V and 4 bases from J; bases unmatched to any gene: 10. The CDR3 has 16 amino acids. Here the CDR3 reads CASSAQTGLITGELFF. Written as DNA, the CDR3 is TGTGCCAGCAGCGCCCAGACAGGGCTTATCACCGGGGAGCTGTTTTTT. The full variable domain, with the rest looked up from reference TRBV5-4 and TRBJ2-2, is ETGVTQSPTHLIKTRGQQVTLRCSSQSGHNTVSWYQQALGQGPQFIFQYYREEENGRGNFPPRFSGLQFPNYSSELNVNALELDDSALYLCASSAQTGLITGELFFGEGSRLTVL.

The rearrangement uses TRBV12-5 and TRBJ2-6; D gene ambiguous. The V end was cut by 0 bases, the J end by 0 bases, with 21 bases between. Germline CDR1 LGHNT, CDR2 FRNRAP. The CDR3 is made up of 21 amino acids. The CDR3 here is CASGLVPILGLSNSGANVLTF. The DNA for the CDR3 is TGTGCTAGTGGTTTGGTACCCATTTTGGGTCTCAGTAACTCTGGGGCCAACGTCCTGACTTTC.

This chain connects TRBV9 to TRBJ1-5, with D possibly matching TRBD1 (5 bases). Germline CDR1 SGDLS, CDR2 YYNGEE. Trimming cost V 6 bases and J 3 bases, with 22 bases left between them. This CDR3 spans 17 amino acids. The CDR3 reads CASTGEGEGMYNQPQHF. Here the CDR3 DNA reads TGTGCCAGCACCGGCGAAGGGGAGGGGATGTACAATCAGCCCCAGCATTTT.

Only a few counts were recorded for this clone. J is TRBJ2-6 and V is TRBV28; 10 nucleotides line up with TRBD1. The V and J ends lost 4 bases and 0 bases, in that order; junction bases with no gene match: 9. Germline V lookup: CDR1 MDHEN, CDR2 SYDVKM. There are 19 residues in the CDR3. As DNA, the CDR3 is TGTGCCAGCAGTTCCCTCCCGGGACAGGGGCTCTCTGGGGCCAACGTCCTGACTTTC. Its protein is CASSSLPGQGLSGANVLTF.

J is TRBJ1-1 and V is TRBV19; 9 nucleotides line up with TRBD1. After removal of 3 bases from V and 5 bases from J, the junction contained 7 bases not matched to a gene. This CDR3 has 15 residues. The germline V gene has CDR1 LNHDA and CDR2 SQIVND (reference sequence). CDR3 amino acids: CASSMGTGRYTEAFF. As DNA, the CDR3 is TGTGCCAGTAGTATGGGGACAGGGAGATATACTGAAGCTTTCTTT.

The chain has TRBV19 and TRBJ2-7; D call uncertain. There are 14 residues in the CDR3. The V gene lost 6 bases and the J gene lost 0 bases, with 12 bases spanning the gap. Germline V gene data show CDR1 as LNHDA and CDR2 as SQIVND (reference sequence). Here the CDR3 DNA reads TGTGCCAGTAGCTTTCGTAAGGACTCCTACGAGCAGTACTTC. As protein: CASSFRKDSYEQYF.

This rearrangement joins TRBV14 to TRBJ2-3; 8 bases line up with TRBD1. V lost 3 bases, J lost 7 bases, and 12 bases stayed unmatched. CDR3 size: 16 residues. Germline V gene lookup returns CDR1 SGHDN and CDR2 FVKESK. CDR3 nucleotide sequence: TGTGCCAGCAGCCACGGACAGGGAACATTCAGAAATACGCAGTATTTT. Its translation: CASSHGQGTFRNTQYF.

This clone was recorded only once. The gene calls are TRBV2 and TRBJ2-7; no reliable D call. V was trimmed by 8 bases and J by 2 bases, leaving 10 bases between them. Looked up from germline, CDR1 is SNHLY and CDR2 is FYNNEI. The CDR3 covers 12 residues. CDR3 sequence: CASSWFPYEQYF. DNA of the CDR3: TGTGCCAGCTCGTGGTTCCCCTACGAGCAGTACTTC.

This chain joins TRBV3-1 (or the pseudogene TRBV3-2) and TRBJ1-4, with D tentatively TRBD1 (6 bases). V was cut by 3 bases and J by 2 bases, with 13 bases left in between. The CDR3 is 16 residues long. Germline V lookup: CDR1 LGHDT, CDR2 YNNKEL (reference sequence). DNA for the CDR3: TGTGCCAGCAGCCATGGACAGCCTGGCACTAATGAAAAACTGTTTTTT. It yields the protein CASSHGQPGTNEKLFF.

This clone was observed a few times. The chain uses TRBV3-1 (or the pseudogene TRBV3-2) and TRBJ1-6, with D uncertain. The CDR3 sequence is 14 residues long. The V end was cut by 1 base, the J end by 0 bases, with 1 base between. CDR1 and CDR2 from the germline V gene are LGHDT and YNNKEL (reference sequence). The CDR3 nucleotides are TGTGCCAGCAGCCAAGGCTCCTATAATTCACCCCTCCACTTT. It yields the protein CASSQGSYNSPLHF.

The V call is TRBV7-2, the J call TRBJ2-1; 12 bases are shared with TRBD2. Trimming at V came to 5 bases and at J to 9 bases, leaving 8 bases not matched to a gene. Looked up from germline, CDR1 is SGHTA and CDR2 is FQGNSA. The length of the CDR3 is 15 residues. The CDR3 DNA reads as TGTGCCAGCAGCATTCTAGCGGGGGGGCCGGTTGAGCAGTTCTTC. Translating gives CASSILAGGPVEQFF.

The V and J genes are TRBV3-1 (or the pseudogene TRBV3-2) and TRBJ2-7; no clear D. V lost 2 bases and J lost 2, with 10 bases in between. This CDR3 is built from 14 residues. Germline loops: CDR1 LGHDT, CDR2 YNNKEL (reference sequence). The CDR3 DNA reads as TGTGCCAGCAGCCAATCGGTCGGAGCCTACGAGCAGTACTTC. It specifies CASSQSVGAYEQYF.

This rearrangement joins TRBV2 to TRBJ2-1; a weak D match, TRBD1 (6 bases). V was pared by 4 bases and J by 7 bases, with 20 bases between. Germline assignment: CDR1 SNHLY and CDR2 FYNNEI. This CDR3 has 16 amino acids. DNA of the CDR3: TGTGCCAGCAGTGGGAGAACGCAGGGGATTTTTAATGAGCAGTTCTTC. Encoded protein: CASSGRTQGIFNEQFF.

The chain combines TRBV6-2 or TRBV6-3 with TRBJ2-7; TRBD1 aligns across 7 bases. Per the germline V gene, CDR1 is MNHEY and CDR2 is SVGEGT. The J segment lost 3 bases and the V segment lost 0 bases, leaving 11 bases of the junction unmatched. This CDR3 has 17 residues. Here the CDR3 DNA reads TGTGCCAGCAGTTACTCTCCGCCGACAGGGCTCTACTACGAGCAGTACTTC. This gives the protein CASSYSPPTGLYYEQYF.

V is TRBV2 and J is TRBJ2-2; D unresolved. Germline values: CDR1 SNHLY, CDR2 FYNNEI. CDR3 length equals 14 residues. V lost 3 bases to trimming and J lost 2 bases, with 7 bases between them. The CDR3 DNA sequence: TGTGCCAGCAGTGAGGCAGAAAACACCGGGGAGCTGTTTTTT. This gives the protein CASSEAENTGELFF. Using reference TRBV2 and TRBJ2-2 for the parts outside the CDR3, the full variable domain is EPEVTQTPSHQVTQMGQEVILRCVPISNHLYFYWYRQILGQKVEFLVSFYNNEISEKSEIFDDQFSVERPDGSNFTLKIRSTKLEDSAMYFCASSEAENTGELFFGEGSRLTVL.

The sample holds a few counts of this clone. CDR3 sequence reads: CASSRGGALSGELFF. CDR3 bases: TGCGCCAGCTCCCGGGGCGGCGCACTATCCGGGGAGCTGTTTTTT. This chain links TRBV4-1 with TRBJ2-2; tentatively, D is TRBD1 or TRBD2 (5 bases each). CDR1 is MGHRA, CDR2 YSYEKL, per germline. The CDR3 covers 15 residues. Trimming took off 8 bases at V and 6 bases at J, with 19 bases between the two ends.

The V and J genes are TRBV5-1 and TRBJ2-1, with D unclear. The CDR3 has 16 residues. CDR1 is SGHRS, CDR2 YFSETQ, per germline. V was clipped by 4 bases and J by 1 base, with 15 bases between them. The CDR3 loop reads CASSLTGDLSYNEQFF. CDR3 coding DNA: TGCGCCAGCAGCCTGACCGGTGACCTGTCCTACAATGAGCAGTTCTTC.

This chain uses TRBV5-4 with TRBJ2-7; 11 positions agree with TRBD1. The CDR3 sequence is 16 residues long. Germline trimming cut 0 bases from V and 4 bases from J; bases unmatched to any gene: 6. Germline V gene data show CDR1 as SGHNT and CDR2 as YYREEE (reference sequence). CDR3 protein: CASSLEGTGGFYEQYF. The CDR3 DNA sequence: TGTGCCAGCAGCTTGGAAGGGACAGGGGGTTTTTACGAGCAGTACTTC.

This clone showed up just once. The chain has TRBV7-9 and TRBJ2-7; 7 positions agree with TRBD2. V trimming: 5 bases; J trimming: 4 bases; junction bases outside the gene matches: 11. CDR3 length: 15 amino acids. Germline V CDR1 and CDR2: SEHNR, FQNEAQ (reference sequence). The CDR3 coding sequence is TGTGCCAGCAGCGATTCCGGGACGGGAGGTTACGAGCAGTACTTC. Translated: CASSDSGTGGYEQYF. Variable domain in full (rest from reference TRBV7-9 and TRBJ2-7): DTGVSQNPRHKITKRGQNVTFRCDPISEHNRLYWYRQTLGQGPEFLTYFQNEAQLEKSRLLSDRFSAERPKGSFSTLEIQRTEQGDSAMYLCASSDSGTGGYEQYFGPGTRLTVT.

The gene calls are TRBV5-4 and TRBJ1-2, with D unclear. Germline CDR1 and CDR2: SGHNT and YYREEE (reference sequence). V dropped 1 base and J dropped 3 bases, with 10 bases sitting between them. The CDR3 covers 14 residues. CDR3 sequence (DNA): TGTGCCAGCAGCTTGAGTGGGGTGGACTATGGCTACACCTTC. This gives the protein CASSLSGVDYGYTF.

The CDR3 spells CASSLTPYQPQHF. The CDR3 DNA reads as TGTGCCAGCAGCTTAACCCCATATCAGCCCCAGCATTTT. V usage is TRBV13 and J usage is TRBJ1-5; no reliable D call. The CDR3 is 13 residues long. Trimming pared 2 bases from V and 5 bases from J, leaving 7 bases between. The V gene's germline CDR1 is PRHDT and CDR2 FYEKMQ (reference sequence).

V gene TRBV5-4 combines with J gene TRBJ2-1, with 9 bases lining up with TRBD1. This CDR3 has 15 residues. With V trimmed by 3 bases and J by 7 bases, 8 bases remained unmatched. Looked up from germline, CDR1 is SGHNT and CDR2 is YYREEE (reference sequence). The CDR3 here is CASSYHRGPTNEQFF. In nucleotides, the CDR3 is TGTGCCAGCAGCTATCACAGGGGGCCAACGAATGAGCAGTTCTTC.